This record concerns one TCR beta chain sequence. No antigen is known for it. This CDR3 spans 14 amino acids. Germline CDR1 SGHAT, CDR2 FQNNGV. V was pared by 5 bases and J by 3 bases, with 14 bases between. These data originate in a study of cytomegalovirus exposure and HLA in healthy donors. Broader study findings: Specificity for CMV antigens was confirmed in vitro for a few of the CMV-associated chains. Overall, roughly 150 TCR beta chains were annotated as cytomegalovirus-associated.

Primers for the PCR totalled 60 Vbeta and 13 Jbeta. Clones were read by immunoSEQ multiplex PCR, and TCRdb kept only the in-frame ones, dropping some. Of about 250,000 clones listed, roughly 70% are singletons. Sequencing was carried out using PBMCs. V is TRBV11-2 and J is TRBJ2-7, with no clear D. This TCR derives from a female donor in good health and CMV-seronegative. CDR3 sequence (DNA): TGTGCCAGCAGCCAAAGAACAGAACTCTACGAGCAGTACTTC. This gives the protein CASSQRTELYEQYF. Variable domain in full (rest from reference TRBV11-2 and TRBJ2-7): EAGVAQSPRYKIIEKRQSVAFWCNPISGHATLYWYQQILGQGPKLLIQFQNNGVVDDSQLPKDRFSAERLKGVDSTLKIQPAKLEDSAVYLCASSQRTELYEQYFGPGTRLTVT.